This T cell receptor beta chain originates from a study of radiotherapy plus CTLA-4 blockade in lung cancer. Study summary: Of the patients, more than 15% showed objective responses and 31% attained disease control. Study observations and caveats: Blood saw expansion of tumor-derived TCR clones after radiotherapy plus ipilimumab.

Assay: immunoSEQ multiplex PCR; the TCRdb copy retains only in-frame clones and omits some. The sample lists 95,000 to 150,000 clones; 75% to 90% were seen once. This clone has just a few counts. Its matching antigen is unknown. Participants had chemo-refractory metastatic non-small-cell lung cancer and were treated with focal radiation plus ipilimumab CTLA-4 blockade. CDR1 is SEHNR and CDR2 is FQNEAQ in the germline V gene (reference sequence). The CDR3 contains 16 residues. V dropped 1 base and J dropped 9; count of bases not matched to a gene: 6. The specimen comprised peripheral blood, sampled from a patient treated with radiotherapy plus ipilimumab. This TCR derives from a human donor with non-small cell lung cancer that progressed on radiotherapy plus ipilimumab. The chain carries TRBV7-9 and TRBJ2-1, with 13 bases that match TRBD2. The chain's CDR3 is CASSLGGTSGRVEQFF. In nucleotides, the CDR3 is TGTGCCAGCAGCTTAGGGGGCACTAGCGGGAGGGTTGAGCAGTTCTTC.